This T cell receptor (beta chain) comes out of a study of T cells in Graves' hyperthyroidism and ophthalmopathy. Study-wide findings and caveats: Most thyroid clonotypes that were expanded above 0.001 also turned up in blood.

V was cut by 1 base and J by 7 bases, with 11 bases left in between. The CDR3 runs to 15 residues. Looked up from germline, CDR1 is SGHTA and CDR2 is FQGNSA. What was amplified from RNA transcripts were TCR beta CDR3 regions. The HTBI set primed first-round TCR CDR3 RT-PCR. TCRdb independently ran MiXCR on the multiplex PCR reads; one entry per CDR3 protein. The profile shows about 560,000 distinct CDR3 sequences, approximately 15% of them singletons. Concerning this clonotype: Antigen: not known.

Hyperthyroidism of Graves' type that showed no ophthalmopathy progression within 18 months was stable. The sequenced sample was blood. This TCR was recovered from a woman between 18 and 29 years old with Graves' hyperthyroidism. The chain uses TRBV7-2 and TRBJ1-6; no reliable D call. CDR3 nucleotides: TGTGCCAGCAGCTTAGAGGGTCGTGGGAATTCACCCCTCCACTTT. Translating it yields CASSLEGRGNSPLHF.